This T cell receptor beta chain was captured in a study of spatial heterogeneity in lung cancer. Study context: PBMC samples from follow-up, where available, were sequenced a median of roughly two years after resection.

Every TCR cDNA molecule bore a unique molecular identifier. TCRdb reprocessed the 5' RACE reads with MiXCR, giving one entry per CDR3 protein. The sample shows 45,000 to 65,000 distinct CDR3 sequences, 6.5% to 7.5% of them seen only once. Time point specified: blood at routine non-recurrence follow-up after resection. Unsorted tumor, nontumor lung tissue or cryopreserved PBMC supplied the whole RNA. This CDR3 has 15 amino acids. Trimming shortened V by 7 bases and J by 2 bases, and 15 bases separated the two germline ends. Germline V lookup: CDR1 SGHAT, CDR2 FQNNGV. This clonotype has ten or more counts.

The TCR comes from a female donor with early-stage non-small cell lung cancer. Here the sequenced sample was PBMCs, taken at follow-up. This chain links TRBV11-2 with TRBJ2-1; D possibly uses TRBD1 or TRBD2 (7 bases each). The CDR3 is CASTPGGGPYNEQFF. CDR3 DNA sequence: TGTGCCAGCACCCCAGGGGGAGGGCCCTACAATGAGCAGTTCTTC.